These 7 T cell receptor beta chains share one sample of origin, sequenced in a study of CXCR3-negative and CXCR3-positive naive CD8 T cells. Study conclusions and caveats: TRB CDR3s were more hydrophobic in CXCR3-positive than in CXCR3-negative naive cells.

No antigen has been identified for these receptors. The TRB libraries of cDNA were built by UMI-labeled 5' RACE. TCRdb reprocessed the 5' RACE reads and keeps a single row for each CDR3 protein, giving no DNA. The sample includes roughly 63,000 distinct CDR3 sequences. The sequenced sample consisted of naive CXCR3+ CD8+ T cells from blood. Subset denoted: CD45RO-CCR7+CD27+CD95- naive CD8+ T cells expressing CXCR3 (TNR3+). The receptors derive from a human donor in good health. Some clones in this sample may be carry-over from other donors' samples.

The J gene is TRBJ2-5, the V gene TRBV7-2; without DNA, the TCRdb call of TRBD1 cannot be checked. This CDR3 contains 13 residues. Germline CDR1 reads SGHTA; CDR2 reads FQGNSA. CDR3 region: CASSWRGEETQYF.

CDR3 sequence: CASSYGDTQYF. This chain joins TRBV6-6 and TRBJ2-3. The length of the CDR3 is 11 residues. CDR1 is MNHNY, CDR2 SVGAGI, per germline (reference sequence).

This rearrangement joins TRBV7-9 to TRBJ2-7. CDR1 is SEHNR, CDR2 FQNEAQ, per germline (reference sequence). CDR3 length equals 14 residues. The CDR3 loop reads CASSPVGSPYEQYF.

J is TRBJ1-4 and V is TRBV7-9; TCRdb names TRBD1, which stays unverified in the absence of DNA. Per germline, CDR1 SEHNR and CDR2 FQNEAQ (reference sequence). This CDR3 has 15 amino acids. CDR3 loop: CASSTTGPTNEKLFF.

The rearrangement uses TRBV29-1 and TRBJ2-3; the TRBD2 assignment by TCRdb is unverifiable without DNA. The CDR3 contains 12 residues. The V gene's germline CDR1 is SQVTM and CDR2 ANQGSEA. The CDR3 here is CSVVEGPDTQYF.

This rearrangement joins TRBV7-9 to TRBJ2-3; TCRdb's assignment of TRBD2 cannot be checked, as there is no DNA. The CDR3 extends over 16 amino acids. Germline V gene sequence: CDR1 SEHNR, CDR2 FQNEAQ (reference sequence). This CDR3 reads CASSWEGGGTTDTQYF.

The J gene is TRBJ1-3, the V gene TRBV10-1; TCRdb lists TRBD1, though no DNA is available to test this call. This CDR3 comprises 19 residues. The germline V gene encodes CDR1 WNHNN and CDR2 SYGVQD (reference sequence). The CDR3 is CASSPGTGDSVDSGNTIYF.